The 9 T cell receptor beta chains given below trace back to one sample, sequenced in a study of sequential checkpoint blockade in melanoma. Sample treatment: randomized to nivolumab then ipilimumab (arm A) or the reverse (arm B). Clones were read by immunoSEQ multiplex PCR, and TCRdb kept only the in-frame ones, dropping some. The data hold 4,000 to 5,000 clones, with approximately 21% observed a single time. The sequencing here drew on tumor tissue (inferred from file names), taken from a patient given nivolumab and ipilimumab in sequence. These receptors originate from a human donor with melanoma.

This clone has only a few counts. The CDR3 nucleotides read TGTGCCAGCAGTAATCCCCTCAGCAATGAGCAGTTCTTC. It translates to CASSNPLSNEQFF. J is TRBJ2-1 and V is TRBV28; D is unclear. Germline loops: CDR1 MDHEN, CDR2 SYDVKM. V was cut by 5 bases and J by 6 bases, with 11 bases left in between. The CDR3 covers 13 residues.

The CDR3 bases are TGCGCCAGCAGCTCCTTTACAGGGGCCGTTGGCTACACCTTC. The encoded protein is CASSSFTGAVGYTF. The chain recombines TRBV5-1 with TRBJ1-2, with 7 bases identical to TRBD1. Germline lookup yields CDR1 SGHRS and CDR2 YFSETQ. With 3 bases clipped from V and 7 bases from J, the junction kept 9 bases outside the gene matches. The CDR3 consists of 14 residues.

The chain carries TRBV30 and TRBJ1-5; possibly TRBD1 for D (5 bases). The length of the CDR3 is 16 residues. V lost 0 bases and J lost 4, with 16 bases in between. Germline V CDR1 and CDR2: GTSNPN, SVGIG (reference sequence). The DNA of the CDR3 is TGTGCCTGGAGTGTAAGGGAGGGGTTTAGTAATCAGCCCCAGCATTTT. Protein sequence: CAWSVREGFSNQPQHF.

This clone ranks as medium-sized. Sequence at one end of the junction differs from germline and may be a read error. J is TRBJ2-7 and V is TRBV6-1; 8 bases fit TRBD1. The CDR3 covers 15 residues. CDR1 is MNHNS, CDR2 SASEGT, per germline. The CDR3 spells CAISEGTGGFYEQYF. In DNA form, the CDR3 reads TGTGCCATCAGTGAAGGGACAGGTGGGTTCTACGAGCAGTACTTC.

The CDR3 DNA is TGTGCCAGCAGTGAACCGGGGTCCGGGGAGCTGTTTTTT. Translating gives CASSEPGSGELFF. The chain links TRBV25-1 to TRBJ2-2, with D possibly TRBD2 on 5 matching bases. The CDR3 runs 13 residues. Deletions cut 2 bases from V and 6 bases from J, with 7 bases between. Looked up from germline, CDR1 is MGHDK and CDR2 is SYGVNS.

This clone is labeled as medium-sized (0.01 to 0.1%). The junction differs from germline at one of its ends, possibly a read error. V gene TRBV11-3 combines with J gene TRBJ2-3; D gene uncertain. This CDR3 comprises 17 residues. Per the germline V gene, CDR1 is SGHNT and CDR2 is YENEEA. Here the CDR3 DNA reads TGTGCCAGAAGCTTACCCAACTTCAAACACCTCACAGATACGCAGTATTTT. The encoded protein is CARSLPNFKHLTDTQYF.

This chain uses TRBV10-3 with TRBJ2-1; 7 positions match TRBD1. Germline V lookup: CDR1 ENHRY, CDR2 SYGVKD. This CDR3 spans 15 amino acids. Trimming removed 0 bases from V and 7 bases from J; junction bases left unmatched: 6. CDR3 DNA sequence: TGTGCCATCAGTGAGTCGATGGGACAGACGAATGAGCAGTTCTTC. This sequence encodes CAISESMGQTNEQFF.

This sequence joins TRBV6-8 and TRBJ1-4; D is uncertain. V lost 9 bases to trimming and J lost 1 base, with 12 bases between them. Germline values: CDR1 MNHGY, CDR2 SAAAGT. This CDR3 spans 14 amino acids. The CDR3 nucleotides are TGTGCCAGTTCTGAGGGTGGAACTAATGAAAAACTGTTTTTT. Its translation: CASSEGGTNEKLFF.

The table lists this clone with many counts. The rearrangement uses TRBV11-3 and TRBJ1-1; tentative D call: TRBD1 (5 bases). The V gene lost 6 bases and the J gene lost 1 base, with 12 bases spanning the gap. The CDR3 totals 14 residues. The V gene's germline CDR1 is SGHNT and CDR2 YENEEA. This CDR3 reads CASSFDSQNTEAFF. In nucleotides, the CDR3 is TGTGCCAGCAGTTTTGACAGCCAGAACACTGAAGCTTTCTTT.